Listed below are T cell receptor beta chains from one sample, sequenced in a study of T cells in localized non-small cell lung cancer. The repertoire was sequenced with immunoSEQ multiplex PCR; TCRdb's copy has only in-frame clones and lacks some. Among about 59,000 clones listed, 75% to 90% were seen once. The sample in question was peripheral blood, obtained before any cancer treatment. These receptors all stem from a woman between 35 and 75 years old with stage I lung adenocarcinoma. CDR3s include the opening cysteine and the closing phenylalanine or tryptophan. D genes are given only for firm matches. Size values are once, few and many counts, or a class for expanded clones, and some rows have none.

CDR3 DNA	CDR3 protein	V gene	J gene	clone size	CDR3 length	D gene
TGTGCCAGCAGCCAGGCTCATGAGCAGTTCTTC	CASSQAHEQFF	TRBV2	TRBJ2-1	once	11	.
TGCAGCGGGGGACAATCCTACGAGCAGTACTTC	CSGGQSYEQYF	TRBV29-1	TRBJ2-7	.	11	.
TGTGCCAGCAGCTGGGGACAGGTCGGGGGGACCCAGTACTTC	CASSWGQVGGTQYF	TRBV5-6	TRBJ2-5	.	14	TRBD1
TGCGCCAGCAGCTCGGGACAGGCCACCTACGAGCAGTACTTC	CASSSGQATYEQYF	TRBV5-1	TRBJ2-7	.	14	TRBD1
TGCGCCAGCAGCATAGGGAGCCCCTACAATGAGCAGTTCTTC	CASSIGSPYNEQFF	TRBV5-1	TRBJ2-1	.	14	.
TGTGCCAGCAGCCCCCGCCCCTTTCTGGACAGCCTGAACACTGAAGCTTTCTTT	CASSPRPFLDSLNTEAFF	TRBV27	TRBJ1-1	.	18	.
TGTGCCAGCAGTTTTCGGGACAATGAGCAGTTCTTC	CASSFRDNEQFF	TRBV28	TRBJ2-1	.	12	.
TGTGCCAGCAGCTTAGTCCAGGCAACTAATGAAAAACTGTTTTTT	CASSLVQATNEKLFF	TRBV7-6	TRBJ1-4	.	15	.
TGTGCCAGCAGCGGATCAGTGAACACTGAAGCTTTCTTT	CASSGSVNTEAFF	TRBV7-9	TRBJ1-1	.	13	.
TGTGCCAGCAGCTTAGCGCAAGGCACAGATACGCAGTATTTT	CASSLAQGTDTQYF	TRBV7-8	TRBJ2-3	.	14	.
TGTGCCAGCAGTGATGGACAGGGGACCGGGGAGCTGTTTTTT	CASSDGQGTGELFF	TRBV6-4	TRBJ2-2	.	14	TRBD1
TGCGCCAGCAGCTTCTCCAGGGGTGGGAACACTGAAGCTTTCTTT	CASSFSRGGNTEAFF	TRBV5-1	TRBJ1-1	.	15	.
TGTGCCAGCAGCGTGGTAGCGGGATCAAGCACAGATACGCAGTATTTT	CASSVVAGSSTDTQYF	TRBV9	TRBJ2-3	.	16	TRBD2
TGTGCCTGGAGAAGCGCCCGGACTAGCTCTACGCAGTATTTT	CAWRSARTSSTQYF	TRBV30	TRBJ2-3	.	14	TRBD2
TGTGCCAGCAGTCAGAATCAATACGAGCAGTACTTC	CASSQNQYEQYF	TRBV7-2	TRBJ2-7	.	12	.
TGTGCTAGTGGTACTACTGAGAACACTGAAGCTTTCTTT	CASGTTENTEAFF	TRBV12-5	TRBJ1-1	.	13	.
TGTGCCAGCAGCTTAACAGCCTCCTACGGGCAGTACTTC	CASSLTASYGQYF	TRBV7-6	TRBJ2-7	once	13	.
TGCAGCGTTGAAGATCAACCCATTTATGGCTGCACCTTC	CSVEDQPIYGCTF	TRBV29-1	TRBJ1-2	.	13	.
TGTGCCAGCAGATTCACAGGGGTTAATCAGCCCCAGCATTTT	CASRFTGVNQPQHF	TRBV6-6	TRBJ1-5	.	14	TRBD1
TGTGCCAGCACGGACAGGGGTGGCTACACCTTC	CASTDRGGYTF	TRBV2	TRBJ1-2	.	11	TRBD1
TGTGCCTGGAGGACAGGGGGGGTCTATGGCTACACCTTC	CAWRTGGVYGYTF	TRBV30	TRBJ1-2	.	13	TRBD1
TGTGCCAGTAGGACCACGTGGGAAGGTCCTTTAGCCAAAAACATTCAGTACTTC	CASRTTWEGPLAKNIQYF	TRBV19	TRBJ2-4	.	18	.
TGTGCCAGCGGGGGGCCTGGCTATGGCTACACCTTC	CASGGPGYGYTF	TRBV2	TRBJ1-2	.	12	.
TGTGCCAGCTCACTACGACAGGGGGAAGACACTGAAGCTTTCTTT	CASSLRQGEDTEAFF	TRBV18	TRBJ1-1	.	15	TRBD1